The rows below give T cell receptor beta chains drawn from one sample of a study of radiotherapy plus CTLA-4 blockade in lung cancer. Sequencing used immunoSEQ multiplex PCR; TCRdb keeps in-frame clones, though not all of them. The sample includes around 110,000 clones, approximately 81% of them seen just once. Sequencing was performed on peripheral blood, taken from a patient treated with radiotherapy plus ipilimumab. The source of these receptors is a human donor with non-small cell lung cancer that progressed on radiotherapy plus ipilimumab. Some clones in this sample may be carry-over from other donors' samples. Each CDR3 is given with its conserved first and last residue. Fields, in order: V gene, clone size, D gene, J gene, CDR3 DNA, CDR3 protein. The D gene is left open where the match is weak. Rows give clone size only sometimes, using once, few, many, or a class for an expanded clone.

v_call: TRBV11-2; clone_size: -; d_call: -; j_call: TRBJ2-5; cdr3_nt: TGTGCCAGCAGCTCACCCGCGACAGGTCAAGAGACCCAGTACTTC; cdr3_aa: CASSSPATGQETQYF
v_call: TRBV4-2; clone_size: -; d_call: TRBD1; j_call: TRBJ1-2; cdr3_nt: TGTGCCAGCAGCCCGGGACAGGCGAACTATGGCTACACCTTC; cdr3_aa: CASSPGQANYGYTF
v_call: TRBV4-2; clone_size: few; d_call: -; j_call: TRBJ2-7; cdr3_nt: TGTGCCAGCGGGTTGCCTTCGGAATCCTACGAGCAGTACTTC; cdr3_aa: CASGLPSESYEQYF
v_call: TRBV5-1; clone_size: medium-sized; d_call: TRBD1; j_call: TRBJ2-1; cdr3_nt: TGCGCCAGCAGACGTACAGGGGATGAGCAGTTCTTC; cdr3_aa: CASRRTGDEQFF
v_call: TRBV19; clone_size: -; d_call: -; j_call: TRBJ1-5; cdr3_nt: TGTGCCAGTACGTGGGGGGGGTTTCCCAATAATCAGCCCCAGCATTTT; cdr3_aa: CASTWGGFPNNQPQHF
v_call: TRBV5-5; clone_size: -; d_call: TRBD1; j_call: TRBJ1-5; cdr3_nt: TGTGCCAGCAGCTTGTCGGGACAGGGCTTGGTTCAGCCCCAGCATTTT; cdr3_aa: CASSLSGQGLVQPQHF
v_call: TRBV11-2; clone_size: -; d_call: -; j_call: TRBJ2-2; cdr3_nt: TGTGCCAGCAGCTTAGAGTGGGGGGCCGGGGAGCTGTTTTTT; cdr3_aa: CASSLEWGAGELFF
v_call: TRBV5-1; clone_size: -; d_call: TRBD2; j_call: TRBJ2-3; cdr3_nt: TGCGCCAGCAGCTTGTGGCGGGGGGGCCCCCTTACAGATACGCAGTATTTT; cdr3_aa: CASSLWRGGPLTDTQYF
v_call: TRBV7-3; clone_size: -; d_call: TRBD2; j_call: TRBJ2-1; cdr3_nt: TGTGCCAGCAGCTTTGGGGGGGAGTACAATGAGCAGTTCTTC; cdr3_aa: CASSFGGEYNEQFF
v_call: TRBV6-5; clone_size: few; d_call: -; j_call: TRBJ2-3; cdr3_nt: TGTGCCAGCAGTTACAAGGGCGACACAGATACGCAGTATTTT; cdr3_aa: CASSYKGDTDTQYF
v_call: TRBV5-1; clone_size: -; d_call: -; j_call: TRBJ1-1; cdr3_nt: TGCGCCAGCAGCTTTGAGGGATGGCCAGCTTTCTTT; cdr3_aa: CASSFEGWPAFF
v_call: TRBV12-5; clone_size: -; d_call: -; j_call: TRBJ2-7; cdr3_nt: TGTGCTAGTGGTCCCTGGACGCGCCTCTCCTACGAGCAGTACTTC; cdr3_aa: CASGPWTRLSYEQYF
v_call: TRBV2; clone_size: -; d_call: -; j_call: TRBJ1-5; cdr3_nt: TGTGCCAGCAATGGCTTCAGCGGGCCCCAGCATTTT; cdr3_aa: CASNGFSGPQHF